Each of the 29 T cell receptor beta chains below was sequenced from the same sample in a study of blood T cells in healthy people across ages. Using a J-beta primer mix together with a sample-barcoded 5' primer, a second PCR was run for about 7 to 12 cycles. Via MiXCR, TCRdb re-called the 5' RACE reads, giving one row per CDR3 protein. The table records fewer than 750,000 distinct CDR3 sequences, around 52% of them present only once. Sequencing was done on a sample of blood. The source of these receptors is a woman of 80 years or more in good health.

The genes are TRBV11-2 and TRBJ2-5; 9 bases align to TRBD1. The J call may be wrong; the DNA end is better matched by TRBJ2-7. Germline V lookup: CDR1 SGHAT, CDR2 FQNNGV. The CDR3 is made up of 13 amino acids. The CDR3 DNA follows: TGTGCCAGCAGCTTACGGACAGGGGACGAGCAGTACTTC. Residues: CASSLRTGDEQYF.

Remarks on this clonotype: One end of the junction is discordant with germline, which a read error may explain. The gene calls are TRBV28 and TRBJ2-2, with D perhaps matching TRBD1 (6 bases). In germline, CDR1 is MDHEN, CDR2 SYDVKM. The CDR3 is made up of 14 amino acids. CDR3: CVSSIPGVTGELFF. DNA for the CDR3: TGTGTCAGCAGTATTCCAGGGGTCACCGGGGAGCTGTTTTTT.

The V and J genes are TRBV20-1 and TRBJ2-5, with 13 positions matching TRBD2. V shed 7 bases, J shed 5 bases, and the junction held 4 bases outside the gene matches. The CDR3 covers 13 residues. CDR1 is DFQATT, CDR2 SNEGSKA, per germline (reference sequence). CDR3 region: CSGLAGGVETQYF. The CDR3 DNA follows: TGCAGTGGACTAGCGGGGGGAGTGGAGACCCAGTACTTC.

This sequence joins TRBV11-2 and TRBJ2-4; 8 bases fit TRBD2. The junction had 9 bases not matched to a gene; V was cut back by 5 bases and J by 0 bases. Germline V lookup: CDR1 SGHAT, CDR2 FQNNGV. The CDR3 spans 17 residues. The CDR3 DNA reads TGTGCCAGCAGCCCCCGGGGGGGACACATAGCCAAAAACATTCAGTACTTC. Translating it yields CASSPRGGHIAKNIQYF.

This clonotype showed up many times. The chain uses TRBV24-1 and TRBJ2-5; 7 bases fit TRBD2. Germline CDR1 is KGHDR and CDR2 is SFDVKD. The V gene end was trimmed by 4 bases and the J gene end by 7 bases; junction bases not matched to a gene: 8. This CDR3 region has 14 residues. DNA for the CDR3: TGTGCCACCAGTGAAACTGGACTAGGAGGGACCCAGTACTTC. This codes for CATSETGLGGTQYF.

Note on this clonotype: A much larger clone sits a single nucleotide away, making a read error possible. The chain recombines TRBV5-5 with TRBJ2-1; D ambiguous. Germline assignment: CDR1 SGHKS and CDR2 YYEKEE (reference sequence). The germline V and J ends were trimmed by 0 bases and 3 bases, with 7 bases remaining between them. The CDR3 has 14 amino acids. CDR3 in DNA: TGTGCCAGCAGCTTGGTGCAGGTCTACAATGAGCAGTTCTTC. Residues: CASSLVQVYNEQFF.

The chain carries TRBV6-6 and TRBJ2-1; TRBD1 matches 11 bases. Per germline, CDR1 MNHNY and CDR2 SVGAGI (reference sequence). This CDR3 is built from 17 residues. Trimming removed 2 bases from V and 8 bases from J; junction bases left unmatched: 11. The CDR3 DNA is TGTGCCAGCAGTTACCCCAAAGGACAGGGGGCTAGGGATGAGCAGTTCTTC. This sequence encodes CASSYPKGQGARDEQFF.

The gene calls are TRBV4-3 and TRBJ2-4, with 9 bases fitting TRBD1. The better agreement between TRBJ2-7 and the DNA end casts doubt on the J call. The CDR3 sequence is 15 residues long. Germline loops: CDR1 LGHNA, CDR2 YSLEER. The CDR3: CASSQARDRVYEQYF. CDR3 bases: TGCGCCAGCAGCCAAGCCCGGGACAGGGTATACGAGCAGTACTTC.

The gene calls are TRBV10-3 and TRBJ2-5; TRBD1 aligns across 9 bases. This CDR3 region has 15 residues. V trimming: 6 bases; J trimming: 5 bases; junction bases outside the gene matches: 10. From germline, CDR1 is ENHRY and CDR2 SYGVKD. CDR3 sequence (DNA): TGTGCCATCAGCGCACTGGGACAGGGCGAGGAGACCCAGTACTTC. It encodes CAISALGQGEETQYF.

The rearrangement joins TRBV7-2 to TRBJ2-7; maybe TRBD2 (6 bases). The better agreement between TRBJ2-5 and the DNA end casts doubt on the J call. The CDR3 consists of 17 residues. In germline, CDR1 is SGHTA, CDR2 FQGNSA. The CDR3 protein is CASSLALASTKVETQYF. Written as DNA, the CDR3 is TGTGCCAGCAGCTTAGCTCTAGCGTCGACGAAGGTTGAGACCCAGTACTTC.

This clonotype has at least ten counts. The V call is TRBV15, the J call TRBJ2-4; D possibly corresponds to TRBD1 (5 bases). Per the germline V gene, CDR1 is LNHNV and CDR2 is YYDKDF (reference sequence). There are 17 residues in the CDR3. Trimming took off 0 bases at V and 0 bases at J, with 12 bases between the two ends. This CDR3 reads CATSRDKGPLAKNIQYF. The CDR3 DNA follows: TGTGCCACCAGCAGAGATAAGGGGCCACTAGCCAAAAACATTCAGTACTTC.

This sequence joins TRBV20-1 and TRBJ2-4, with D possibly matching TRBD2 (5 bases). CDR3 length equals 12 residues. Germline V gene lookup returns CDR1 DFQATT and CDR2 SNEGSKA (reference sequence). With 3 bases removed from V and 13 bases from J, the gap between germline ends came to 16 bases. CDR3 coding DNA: TGCAGTGCTAGCCAGTCGGGTGGCGGGCAGTACTTC. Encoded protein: CSASQSGGGQYF.

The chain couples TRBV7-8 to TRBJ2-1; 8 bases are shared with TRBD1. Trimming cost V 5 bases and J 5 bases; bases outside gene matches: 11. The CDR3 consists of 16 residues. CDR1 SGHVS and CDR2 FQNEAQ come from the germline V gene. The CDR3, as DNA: TGTGCCAGCAGCACCCGGACAGGGCCCCCAGACAATGAGCAGTTCTTC. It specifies CASSTRTGPPDNEQFF.

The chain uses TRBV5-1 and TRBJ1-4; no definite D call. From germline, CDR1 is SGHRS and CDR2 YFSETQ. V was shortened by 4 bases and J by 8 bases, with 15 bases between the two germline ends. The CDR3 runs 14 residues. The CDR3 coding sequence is TGCGCCAGCAGCGCCGGCGGCGGCCCGGAAAAACTGTTTTTT. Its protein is CASSAGGGPEKLFF.

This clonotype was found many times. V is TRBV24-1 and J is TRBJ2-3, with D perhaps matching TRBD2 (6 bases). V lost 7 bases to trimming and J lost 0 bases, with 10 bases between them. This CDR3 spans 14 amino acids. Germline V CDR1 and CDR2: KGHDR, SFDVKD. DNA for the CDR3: TGTGCCACCAGGGGGGACTTAAGCACAGATACGCAGTATTTT. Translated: CATRGDLSTDTQYF.

The CDR3 loop reads CSARDPGQGMNEQYF. CDR3 DNA sequence: TGCAGTGCTAGAGATCCGGGACAGGGGATGAACGAGCAGTACTTC. The chain has TRBV20-1 and TRBJ2-7, with TRBD1 matching over 10 bases. From germline, CDR1 is DFQATT and CDR2 SNEGSKA (reference sequence). The CDR3 is 15 residues long. V lost 0 bases to trimming and J lost 5 bases; unmatched junction nucleotides: 7.

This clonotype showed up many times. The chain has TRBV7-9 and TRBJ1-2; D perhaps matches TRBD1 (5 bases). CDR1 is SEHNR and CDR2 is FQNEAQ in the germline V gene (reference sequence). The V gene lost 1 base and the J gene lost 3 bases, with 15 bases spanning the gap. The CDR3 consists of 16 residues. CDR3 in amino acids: CASSLVGHTVDYGYTF. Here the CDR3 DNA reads TGTGCCAGCAGCTTAGTTGGACACACAGTGGACTATGGCTACACCTTC.

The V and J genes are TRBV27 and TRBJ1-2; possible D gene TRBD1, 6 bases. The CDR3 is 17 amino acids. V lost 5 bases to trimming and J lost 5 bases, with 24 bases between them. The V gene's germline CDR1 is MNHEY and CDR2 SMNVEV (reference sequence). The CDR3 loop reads CASSALRTDNTLYGYTF. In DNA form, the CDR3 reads TGTGCCAGCAGTGCGCTTAGGACAGACAACACCCTATATGGCTACACCTTC.

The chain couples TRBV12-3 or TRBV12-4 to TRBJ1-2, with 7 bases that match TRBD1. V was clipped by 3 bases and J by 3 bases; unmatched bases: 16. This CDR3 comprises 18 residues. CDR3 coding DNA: TGTGCCAGCAGTTTCTCTTCCGGACAGGTCTTTGTGCACTATGGCTACACCTTC. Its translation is CASSFSSGQVFVHYGYTF.

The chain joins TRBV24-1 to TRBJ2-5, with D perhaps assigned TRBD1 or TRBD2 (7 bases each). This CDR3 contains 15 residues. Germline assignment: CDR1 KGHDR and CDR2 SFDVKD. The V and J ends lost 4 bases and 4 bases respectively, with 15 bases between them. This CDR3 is CATSDLTGRGETQYF. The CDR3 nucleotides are TGTGCCACCAGTGACTTGACAGGGAGGGGAGAGACCCAGTACTTC.

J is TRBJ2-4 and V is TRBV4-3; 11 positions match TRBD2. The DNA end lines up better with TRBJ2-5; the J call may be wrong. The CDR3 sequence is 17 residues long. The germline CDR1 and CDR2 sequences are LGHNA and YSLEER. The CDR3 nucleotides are TGCGCCAGCAGCCCTAACCCCCTAGCGGGAGGACAAGAGACCCAGTACTTC. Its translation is CASSPNPLAGGQETQYF.

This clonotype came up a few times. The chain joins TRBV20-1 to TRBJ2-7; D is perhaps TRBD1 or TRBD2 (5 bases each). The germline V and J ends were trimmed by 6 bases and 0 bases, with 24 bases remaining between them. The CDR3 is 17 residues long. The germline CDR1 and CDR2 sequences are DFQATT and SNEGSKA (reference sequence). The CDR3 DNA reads TGCAGTGCCAGCGAGGGACCCCAGTATAGGTTCTCCTACGAGCAGTACTTC. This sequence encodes CSASEGPQYRFSYEQYF.

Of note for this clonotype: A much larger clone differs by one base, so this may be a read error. The CDR3: CASSIGQTSSYNEQYF. CDR3 in DNA: TGTGCCAGCAGCATTGGACAGACAAGCTCCTACAATGAGCAGTACTTC. The chain employs TRBV9 and TRBJ2-1; possibly TRBD1 for D (6 bases). The J call may be faulty, since TRBJ2-7 better matches the DNA end. This CDR3 comprises 16 residues. The germline V gene encodes CDR1 SGDLS and CDR2 YYNGEE.

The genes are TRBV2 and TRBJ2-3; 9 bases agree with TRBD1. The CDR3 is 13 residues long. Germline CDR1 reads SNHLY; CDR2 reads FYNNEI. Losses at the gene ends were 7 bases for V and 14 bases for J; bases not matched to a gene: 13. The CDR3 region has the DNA TGTGCCAGCACTAACAATGGACAGGGGCTTTTGTATTTT. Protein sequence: CASTNNGQGLLYF.

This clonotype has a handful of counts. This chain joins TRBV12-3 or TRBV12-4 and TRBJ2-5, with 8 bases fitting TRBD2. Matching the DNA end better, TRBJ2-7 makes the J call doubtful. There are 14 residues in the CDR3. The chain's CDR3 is CASSHAGTRGEQYF. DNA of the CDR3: TGTGCCAGCAGTCACGCCGGGACTAGGGGCGAGCAGTACTTC.

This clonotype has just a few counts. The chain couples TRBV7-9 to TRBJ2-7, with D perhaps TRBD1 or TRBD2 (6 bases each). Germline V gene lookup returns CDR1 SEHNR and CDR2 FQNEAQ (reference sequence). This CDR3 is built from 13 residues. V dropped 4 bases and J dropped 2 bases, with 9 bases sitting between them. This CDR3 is CASSWGDTYEQYF. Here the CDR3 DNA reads TGTGCCAGCAGCTGGGGGGACACCTACGAGCAGTACTTC.

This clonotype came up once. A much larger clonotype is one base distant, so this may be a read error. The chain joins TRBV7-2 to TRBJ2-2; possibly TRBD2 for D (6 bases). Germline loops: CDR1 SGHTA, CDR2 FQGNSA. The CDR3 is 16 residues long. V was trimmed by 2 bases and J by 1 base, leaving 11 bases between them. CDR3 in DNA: TGTGCCAGCAGCTTATGGGACGGGAGGAACACCGGGGAGCTGTTTTTT. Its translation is CASSLWDGRNTGELFF.

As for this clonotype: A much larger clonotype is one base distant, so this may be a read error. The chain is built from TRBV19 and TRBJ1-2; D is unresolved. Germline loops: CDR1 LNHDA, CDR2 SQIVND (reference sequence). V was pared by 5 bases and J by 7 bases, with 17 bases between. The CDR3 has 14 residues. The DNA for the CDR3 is TGTGCCAGTAGTGGAATGGGCCCTTCAACTGGCTACACCTTC. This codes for CASSGMGPSTGYTF. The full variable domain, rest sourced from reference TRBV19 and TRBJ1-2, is DGGITQSPKYLFRKEGQNVTLSCEQNLNHDAMYWYRQDPGQGLRLIYYSQIVNDFQKGDIAEGYSVSREKKESFPLTVTSAQKNPTAFYLCASSGMGPSTGYTFGSGTRLTVV.

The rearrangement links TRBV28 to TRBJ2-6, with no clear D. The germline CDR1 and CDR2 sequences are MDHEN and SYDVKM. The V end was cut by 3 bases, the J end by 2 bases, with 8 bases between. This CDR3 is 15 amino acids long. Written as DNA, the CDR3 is TGTGCCAGCAGTTTGTTCAGCACTGGGGCCAACGTCCTGACTTTC. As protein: CASSLFSTGANVLTF. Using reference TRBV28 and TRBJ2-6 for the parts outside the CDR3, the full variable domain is DVKVTQSSRYLVKRTGEKVFLECVQDMDHENMFWYRQDPGLGLRLIYFSYDVKMKEKGDIPEGYSVSREKKERFSLILESASTNQTSMYLCASSLFSTGANVLTFGAGSRLTVL.